This T cell receptor (beta chain) was found in a study of technical replicates of blood from several donors. The method was immunoSEQ multiplex PCR; TCRdb's version includes in-frame clones alone and lacks a portion of them. The sample contains about 14,000 clones, approximately 81% of which appear only once. Trimming cost V 3 bases and J 2 bases, with 13 bases left between them. This CDR3 contains 15 residues. Germline lookup yields CDR1 KGHSH and CDR2 LQKENI. The sample holds a few counts of this clone. V usage is TRBV18 and J usage is TRBJ2-5, with D tentatively TRBD2 (5 bases). The sequence was obtained from a human donor in good health. The sequencing input was PBMCs. The CDR3 here is CASSPDASGQETQYF. The CDR3 nucleotides are TGTGCCAGCTCACCCGACGCCAGCGGACAAGAGACCCAGTACTTC.